These 18 T cell receptor beta chains share one sample of origin, sequenced in a study of cytotoxic CD8 clonotypes in ibrutinib-treated CLL. Produced via immunoSEQ multiplex PCR; TCRdb's table is partial and in-frame only. Of some 140,000 clones in the sample, roughly 84% were seen once. The specimen was PBMCs, collected after 24 months of ibrutinib treatment. Receptors were obtained from a human donor with chronic lymphocytic leukemia.

The CDR3 loop is CASSGRFSGANVLTF. The CDR3 DNA is TGTGCCAGCAGCGGACGGTTCTCTGGGGCCAACGTCCTGACTTTC. The chain combines TRBV28 with TRBJ2-6, with D unclear. V lost 6 bases and J 0 bases, leaving 9 bases between the germline ends. This CDR3 is built from 15 residues. Germline V gene lookup returns CDR1 MDHEN and CDR2 SYDVKM.

A remark on this clone: One end of the junction fails to match germline, which may point to a read error. The V and J genes are TRBV6-6 and TRBJ2-1; TRBD2 is a possible D gene (6 bases). Germline V gene lookup returns CDR1 MNHNY and CDR2 SVGAGI (reference sequence). The CDR3 is 13 amino acids. The CDR3 DNA is TGTGCCAGCAGTCTTGTGCGGGAACTTCCACCGGTCTTC. It encodes CASSLVRELPPVF.

The chain uses TRBV28 and TRBJ2-5, with a possible D match to TRBD1 (7 bases). The CDR3 contains 14 residues. Germline values: CDR1 MDHEN, CDR2 SYDVKM. V was cut by 8 bases and J by 5 bases, with 18 bases left in between. The CDR3 protein is CASDSGGTRETQYF. CDR3 nucleotide sequence: TGTGCCAGCGACTCAGGGGGGACGAGGGAGACCCAGTACTTC.

The chain employs TRBV6-4 and TRBJ2-7; D is unresolved. Trimming cost V 5 bases and J 1 base, with 9 bases left between them. Per germline, CDR1 MRHNA and CDR2 SNTAGT. CDR3 length: 13 amino acids. The CDR3, as DNA: TGTGCCAGCAGTACCGGGCCTTCCTACGAGCAGTACTTC. The encoded protein is CASSTGPSYEQYF.

As to this clone: At one boundary the junction diverges from the germline segment, which might be a read error. This rearrangement joins TRBV7-9 to TRBJ1-1, with 11 bases that match TRBD1. Per the germline V gene, CDR1 is SEHNR and CDR2 is FQNEAQ (reference sequence). The CDR3 contains 18 residues. Here the CDR3 DNA reads TGTGCCAGCAGCCGCAACGGACAGGGGGCGAGGCGGAACGCTGAAGCTTTCTTT. Translating gives CASSRNGQGARRNAEAFF.

The chain has TRBV7-9 and TRBJ2-2, with 11 positions matching TRBD1. CDR1 and CDR2 (germline): SEHNR, FQNEAQ (reference sequence). There are 18 residues in the CDR3. V dropped 5 bases and J dropped 6; count of bases not matched to a gene: 14. The CDR3 reads CASSPPRRTGGSAGELFF. CDR3 sequence (DNA): TGTGCCAGCAGCCCCCCCCGCCGGACAGGGGGCTCTGCCGGGGAGCTGTTTTTT.

The rearrangement links TRBV28 to TRBJ2-5, with TRBD1 matching 7 bases. The junction had 8 bases not matched to a gene; V was cut back by 3 bases and J by 4 bases. This CDR3 is 15 amino acids long. In germline, CDR1 is MDHEN, CDR2 SYDVKM. The CDR3 is CASSFSGTVVETQYF. DNA for the CDR3: TGTGCCAGCAGTTTCTCCGGGACAGTCGTAGAGACCCAGTACTTC.

The V and J genes are TRBV11-2 and TRBJ1-2, with D perhaps TRBD1 (5 bases). The CDR3 is made up of 18 amino acids. Between the trimmed V and J ends, which lost 4 bases and 1 base, there was a span of 22 bases. The germline V gene has CDR1 SGHAT and CDR2 FQNNGV. In DNA form, the CDR3 reads TGTGCCAGCAGCTCGATCTACGGGGCTTCTCGTGATAACTATGGCTACACCTTC. It yields the protein CASSSIYGASRDNYGYTF.

The chain links TRBV7-8 to TRBJ2-7; no definite D call. Germline V gives CDR1 SGHVS, CDR2 FQNEAQ. The CDR3 runs to 13 residues. V was shortened by 0 bases and J by 3 bases, with 6 bases between the two germline ends. In DNA, the CDR3 is TGTGCCAGCAGCTTAGCACCGAACTACGAGCAGTACTTC. Amino acid sequence: CASSLAPNYEQYF.

This clone turned up a few times. The chain carries TRBV10-1 and TRBJ1-1; D unclear. The CDR3 sequence is 14 residues long. Germline V gene sequence: CDR1 WNHNN, CDR2 SYGVQD (reference sequence). Trimming cost V 4 bases and J 0 bases, with 9 bases left between them. The CDR3 DNA follows: TGCGCCAGCAGTGCAGGCTTTATGAACACTGAAGCTTTCTTT. This translates into CASSAGFMNTEAFF.

With respect to this clone: Compared with germline, one end of the junction differs, possibly owing to a read error. The gene calls are TRBV2 and TRBJ2-5; 7 bases are a match to TRBD2. The CDR3 length is 14 residues. CDR1 SNHLY and CDR2 FYNNEI come from the germline V gene. The chain's CDR3 is CASREAGPSETQYF. The CDR3 DNA is TGTGCCAGCAGGGAAGCGGGGCCTTCAGAGACCCAGTACTTC.

The chain links TRBV2 to TRBJ2-7; 9 nucleotides line up with TRBD1. Germline V gives CDR1 SNHLY, CDR2 FYNNEI. The trim removed 6 bases at V and 3 bases at J, leaving 6 bases unmatched. This CDR3 is 14 amino acids long. This CDR3 reads CASRTGQGDYEQYF. The CDR3 DNA follows: TGTGCCAGCAGGACGGGACAGGGCGACTACGAGCAGTACTTC.

J is TRBJ1-1 and V is TRBV30; 8 positions match TRBD1. CDR3 length: 14 residues. Unmatched junction bases numbered 11, after V lost 3 bases and J lost 8 bases. Germline CDR1 GTSNPN, CDR2 SVGIG (reference sequence). This CDR3 is CAWSPFRRDREAFF. DNA for the CDR3: TGTGCCTGGAGCCCCTTCCGCCGGGACAGGGAAGCTTTCTTT. Full variable domain (remainder filled in from reference TRBV30 and TRBJ1-1): SQTIHQWPATLVQPVGSPLSLECTVEGTSNPNLYWYRQAAGRGLQLLFYSVGIGQISSEVPQNLSASRPQDRQFILSSKKLLLSDSGFYLCAWSPFRRDREAFFGQGTRLTVV.

This sequence joins TRBV11-2 and TRBJ2-3; D possibly uses TRBD1 or TRBD2 (5 bases each). CDR1 and CDR2 (germline): SGHAT, FQNNGV. This CDR3 spans 16 amino acids. Trimming pared 7 bases from V and 4 bases from J, leaving 21 bases between. The CDR3 here is CASMFWGNLGSDTQYF. The CDR3 DNA reads TGTGCCAGCATGTTTTGGGGGAATCTCGGGTCAGATACGCAGTATTTT.

The rearrangement joins TRBV6-5 to TRBJ1-6; 7 bases match TRBD1. Losses at the gene ends were 7 bases for V and 5 bases for J; bases not matched to a gene: 5. This CDR3 has 14 residues. Germline CDR1 and CDR2: MNHEY and SVGAGI. The CDR3 protein is CASTTGVHNSPLHF. DNA of the CDR3: TGTGCCAGCACAACAGGGGTCCATAATTCACCCCTCCACTTT.

The chain carries TRBV7-9 and TRBJ2-1; D is unresolved. Germline V lookup: CDR1 SEHNR, CDR2 FQNEAQ (reference sequence). Between the trimmed V and J ends, which lost 3 bases and 5 bases, there was a span of 8 bases. This CDR3 is 13 amino acids long. CDR3 coding DNA: TGTGCCAGCAGCTTTTGGACCGACAATGAGCAGTTCTTC. It encodes CASSFWTDNEQFF.

This rearrangement joins TRBV19 to TRBJ1-1; 10 nucleotides match TRBD1. The V segment lost 6 bases and the J segment 5 bases; nucleotides outside the gene matches: 9. Per the germline V gene, CDR1 is LNHDA and CDR2 is SQIVND (reference sequence). CDR3 length: 15 residues. The chain's CDR3 is CASSTKTGGATEAFF. CDR3 sequence (DNA): TGTGCCAGTAGCACAAAGACAGGGGGCGCGACTGAAGCTTTCTTT. The full variable domain, completed using reference TRBV19 and TRBJ1-1, is DGGITQSPKYLFRKEGQNVTLSCEQNLNHDAMYWYRQDPGQGLRLIYYSQIVNDFQKGDIAEGYSVSREKKESFPLTVTSAQKNPTAFYLCASSTKTGGATEAFFGQGTRLTVV.

The V gene is TRBV7-6, the J gene TRBJ1-3, with D possibly TRBD1 on 6 matching bases. The V gene lost 5 bases and the J gene lost 0 bases, with 14 bases spanning the gap. Looked up from germline, CDR1 is SGHVS and CDR2 is FNYEAQ. The CDR3 contains 16 residues. DNA of the CDR3: TGTGCCAGCAGCCTCCTAGGGGGGGTCTCTGGAAACACCATATATTTT. It is translated as CASSLLGGVSGNTIYF.